What follows are 20 T cell receptor beta chains derived from one specimen sequenced in a study of CD8 T cells in ankylosing spondylitis. General study points: Roughly eight highly homologous variants formed a TCR beta motif that appeared characteristic of ankylosing spondylitis blood.

MiXCR, run by TCRdb on the 5' RACE reads, gives a single entry per CDR3 protein. The sample shows around 770,000 distinct CDR3 sequences, about 10% of them seen only once. For these receptors, no antigen is known. Sequencing used blood, either unsorted or a sorted T cell fraction (not recorded which). The receptors were gathered from a male donor with ankylosing spondylitis.

This clonotype was seen more than once but under ten times. DNA for the CDR3: TGTGCTAGTGGTTCTACAGGGGGCTTTAGTACAGATACGCAGTATTTT. As protein: CASGSTGGFSTDTQYF. The chain uses TRBV12-5 and TRBJ2-3, with TRBD1 matching over 9 bases. Trimming cost V 4 bases and J 3 bases; bases outside gene matches: 8. CDR3 length equals 16 residues. Germline-derived CDR1 and CDR2 are LGHNT and FRNRAP. The variable domain in full, with the rest retrieved from reference TRBV12-5 and TRBJ2-3, is DARVTQTPRHKVTEMGQEVTMRCQPILGHNTVFWYRQTMMQGLELLAYFRNRAPLDDSGMPKDRFSAEMPDATLATLKIQPSEPRDSAVYFCASGSTGGFSTDTQYFGPGTRLTVL.

The table lists this clonotype with a few counts. This rearrangement joins TRBV5-1 to TRBJ1-3, with D tentatively TRBD1 (5 bases). Trimming removed 1 base at V and 8 bases at J, with 13 bases between. The germline V gene encodes CDR1 SGHRS and CDR2 YFSETQ. The CDR3 consists of 14 residues. CDR3 in DNA: TGCGCCAGCAGCTTGTGGACGGGGGTCGACACCATATATTTT. This codes for CASSLWTGVDTIYF.

This clonotype was seen many times. This chain links TRBV5-5 with TRBJ2-4, with D perhaps matching TRBD2 (5 bases). There are 14 residues in the CDR3. Germline CDR1 and CDR2: SGHKS and YYEKEE (reference sequence). Trimming shortened V by 2 bases and J by 5 bases, and 11 bases separated the two germline ends. The CDR3 DNA follows: TGTGCCAGCAGCTTTCTGCAGAGGGAAAACATTCAGTACTTC. As protein: CASSFLQRENIQYF.

This rearrangement joins TRBV4-3 to TRBJ1-5; D might be TRBD1 (6 bases). Trimming removed 1 base from V and 7 bases from J, with 14 bases in between. Germline lookup yields CDR1 LGHNA and CDR2 YSLEER. CDR3 length: 15 residues. The CDR3 spells CASSQGTGHNQPQHF. CDR3 coding DNA: TGCGCCAGCAGCCAAGGGACGGGACACAACCAGCCCCAGCATTTT.

V gene TRBV6-1 combines with J gene TRBJ2-5, with 8 bases aligning to TRBD1. CDR1 MNHNS and CDR2 SASEGT come from the germline V gene. The CDR3 runs to 14 residues. The ends lost 9 bases at V and 3 bases at J; junction bases unmatched: 9. CDR3 in DNA: TGTGCCAGTCGACAGGGGTGGGGGGAAGAGACCCAGTACTTC. It codes for CASRQGWGEETQYF.

V is TRBV7-2 and J is TRBJ2-2, with D possibly matching TRBD2 (6 bases). The V and J ends lost 4 bases and 7 bases respectively, with 13 bases between them. Germline V gives CDR1 SGHTA, CDR2 FQGNSA. The CDR3 spans 14 residues. The DNA for the CDR3 is TGTGCCAGCAGCTCTCGCGGCGGGGTCGGGGAGCTGTTTTTT. As protein: CASSSRGGVGELFF.

A few counts support this clonotype. The V gene is TRBV2, the J gene TRBJ2-4, with D perhaps TRBD2 (5 bases). This CDR3 region has 13 residues. Germline-derived CDR1 and CDR2 are SNHLY and FYNNEI. V lost 5 bases to trimming and J lost 9 bases, with 14 bases between them. The CDR3 sequence is CASSLAAGVIQYF. DNA of the CDR3: TGTGCCAGCAGTTTAGCCGCCGGGGTCATTCAGTACTTC.

A few counts support this clonotype. The chain has TRBV11-2 and TRBJ1-5; D gene uncertain. Deletions cut 5 bases from V and 4 bases from J, with 9 bases between. Germline CDR1 and CDR2: SGHAT and FQNNGV. The CDR3 covers 13 residues. The CDR3 loop reads CASSANANQPQHF. The CDR3, as DNA: TGTGCCAGCAGCGCGAACGCAAATCAGCCCCAGCATTTT.

The V gene is TRBV6-2 or TRBV6-3, the J gene TRBJ1-2; TRBD1 matches 9 bases. Germline CDR1 is MNHEY and CDR2 is SVGEGT. The CDR3 runs 13 residues. Trimming at V came to 7 bases and at J to 6 bases, leaving 6 bases not matched to a gene. CDR3 amino acids: CASITGGANGYTF. Here the CDR3 DNA reads TGTGCCAGCATCACAGGGGGCGCGAATGGCTACACCTTC.

The count of this clonotype is one. This rearrangement joins TRBV29-1 to TRBJ2-7, with 10 bases that match TRBD1. The CDR3 length is 13 residues. Germline CDR1 reads SQVTM; CDR2 reads ANQGSEA. Losses at the gene ends were 7 bases for V and 1 base for J; bases not matched to a gene: 4. This chain's CDR3 is CSAGDRGSYEQYF. Here the CDR3 DNA reads TGCAGCGCTGGGGACAGGGGTTCCTACGAGCAGTACTTC.

A few counts support this clonotype. The chain links TRBV4-2 to TRBJ2-7; 8 bases fit TRBD2. CDR3 length: 15 amino acids. Germline CDR1 LGHNA, CDR2 YNFKEQ. V lost 4 bases, J lost 3 bases, and 8 bases stayed unmatched. The CDR3 reads CASSLSGSDDYEQYF. The DNA of the CDR3 is TGTGCCAGCAGCCTCAGCGGGAGTGATGACTACGAGCAGTACTTC.

The chain has TRBV12-3 or TRBV12-4 and TRBJ1-1, with 9 bases that match TRBD1. V lost 5 bases and J lost 4; bases outside the gene matches: 8. This CDR3 spans 15 amino acids. CDR3 sequence reads: CASSPGQGKFTEAFF. The DNA for the CDR3 is TGTGCCAGCAGTCCCGGACAGGGGAAGTTCACTGAAGCTTTCTTT.

This clonotype was observed a handful of times. The chain combines TRBV6-5 with TRBJ2-3; 7 bases fit TRBD1. Germline assignment: CDR1 MNHEY and CDR2 SVGAGI. This CDR3 has 14 amino acids. The V gene end was trimmed by 0 bases and the J gene end by 6 bases; junction bases not matched to a gene: 3. This CDR3 reads CASSYSGRGDTQYF. In nucleotides, the CDR3 is TGTGCCAGCAGTTACTCGGGCAGGGGGGATACGCAGTATTTT.

V usage is TRBV11-1 and J usage is TRBJ2-1, with TRBD1 identical over 8 bases. This CDR3 region has 18 residues. Germline V gene data show CDR1 as SGHAT and CDR2 as FQDESV (reference sequence). Germline trimming cut 1 base from V and 4 bases from J; bases unmatched to any gene: 12. CDR3 in amino acids: CASSLGGMGQALYNEQFF. The DNA of the CDR3 is TGTGCCAGCAGCTTAGGGGGGATGGGACAGGCCTTGTACAATGAGCAGTTCTTC.

This clonotype came up many times. V and J are TRBV29-1 and TRBJ1-1; D is unresolved. Trimming took 2 bases from V and 10 from J, leaving 23 bases between them. In germline, CDR1 is SQVTM, CDR2 ANQGSEA. The CDR3 has 15 amino acids. CDR3: CSVEPGSADGRGAFF. Written as DNA, the CDR3 is TGCAGCGTTGAACCTGGGTCCGCGGACGGGCGGGGAGCTTTCTTT.

The CDR3 is CASSFRVPGQDAEAFF. The CDR3 coding sequence is TGCGCCAGCAGCTTCCGGGTTCCGGGACAGGACGCTGAAGCTTTCTTT. The V call is TRBV5-1, the J call TRBJ1-1; TRBD1 aligns across 8 bases. In germline, CDR1 is SGHRS, CDR2 YFSETQ. Unmatched junction bases numbered 12, after V lost 2 bases and J lost 6 bases. The CDR3 contains 16 residues.

This chain connects TRBV20-1 to TRBJ1-1; D unresolved. Per the germline V gene, CDR1 is DFQATT and CDR2 is SNEGSKA (reference sequence). The CDR3 covers 15 residues. Trimming pared 6 bases from V and 1 base from J, leaving 18 bases between. CDR3 nucleotides: TGCAGTGCCAACCGGGCAGGTATACAGAACACTGAAGCTTTCTTT. Its translation is CSANRAGIQNTEAFF.

This clonotype has a handful of counts. The rearrangement links TRBV5-1 to TRBJ2-5, with TRBD1 as a possible D gene (5 bases). Germline V CDR1 and CDR2: SGHRS, YFSETQ. This CDR3 is built from 13 residues. The V end was cut by 3 bases, the J end by 2 bases, with 8 bases between. CDR3 nucleotides: TGCGCCAGCAGCTCGACAGATCAAGAGACCCAGTACTTC. This codes for CASSSTDQETQYF.

The rearrangement uses TRBV4-3 and TRBJ1-3; no clear D gene. V gave up 8 bases and J gave up 4 bases, with 15 bases separating them. Germline lookup yields CDR1 LGHNA and CDR2 YSLEER. The CDR3 totals 14 residues. CDR3 sequence reads: CASANSAIGNTIYF. For the CDR3, the DNA is TGCGCCAGCGCGAACTCCGCTATAGGAAACACCATATATTTT.

This clonotype turned up a few times. The chain uses TRBV7-9 and TRBJ2-3; D is ambiguous. This CDR3 is 16 amino acids long. Germline-derived CDR1 and CDR2 are SEHNR and FQNEAQ (reference sequence). Trimming removed 6 bases from V and 0 bases from J, with 16 bases in between. The DNA for the CDR3 is TGTGCCAGCAGGCTACTCACAATGACTAGCACAGATACGCAGTATTTT. The encoded protein is CASRLLTMTSTDTQYF.